This TCR beta chain was documented in a study of T cell repertoires in cytomegalovirus infection. Study in general: Newly reported HLA-C-restricted and thoroughly characterized HLA-B-restricted CMV epitopes were employed.

Using its own MiXCR run on the reads, TCRdb lists one record per CDR3 protein. The sample yields about 310,000 distinct CDR3 sequences, approximately 25% seen once. On this clonotype: Its antigen is not identified.

Germline CDR1 and CDR2: SNHLY and FYNNEI. Trimming removed 3 bases from V and 6 bases from J, with 17 bases in between. The CDR3 has 15 amino acids. The sequenced sample was cultured PBMCs, obtained from culture after CMV antigen stimulation. V gene TRBV2 combines with J gene TRBJ2-5; the D gene is possibly TRBD2 (6 bases). The TCR was taken from a human donor in good health (CMV status not recorded). Some clones in this sample may be carry-over from other donors' samples. Written as DNA, the CDR3 is TGTGCCAGCAGTGACCAGTTACGGGAGCGAAAGACCCAGTACTTC. This encodes CASSDQLRERKTQYF.